The sequence of this T cell receptor (beta chain) was determined in a study of blood T cell repertoires in COVID-19. The CDR3 sequence is 13 residues long. Germline CDR1 MDHEN, CDR2 SYDVKM. The V end lost 6 bases, the J end lost 0 bases, and 8 bases lay between the germline ends. TCRdb's table, derived via immunoSEQ multiplex PCR, lists solely in-frame clones and lacks some. The table shows over 250,000 clones, with 83% occurring only once. The sequenced sample was peripheral blood. The receptor's source is a woman between 45 and 60 years old who had recovered from COVID-19. The V gene is TRBV28, the J gene TRBJ1-2; unclear D gene. CDR3: CASSLRPNYGYTF. In DNA form, the CDR3 reads TGTGCCAGCAGCCTCAGGCCTAACTATGGCTACACCTTC.